This TCR beta chain was recovered during a study of shared clonotypes between healthy human individuals. Study-level background: The plates for each donor numbered three CD4 naive, three CD4 memory, two CD8 naive and one CD8 memory. Study-wide findings and caveats: The study generally estimated greater richness for naive than memory subsets. In this cohort, only blood was sampled, and tissue repertoires likely differ.

CDR1 is MDHEN and CDR2 is SYDVKM in the germline V gene. V dropped 4 bases and J dropped 5 bases, with 15 bases sitting between them. The CDR3 is 15 residues long. Genomic DNA from each subset was divided evenly over several immunoSEQ plates. The repertoire was sequenced with immunoSEQ multiplex PCR; TCRdb's copy has only in-frame clones and lacks some. The repertoire includes roughly 2,000,000 clones, about 94% of them detected once, and roughly 1.2% sits in the top ten. A note on this clone: Its antigen is unknown.

As defined, naive CD8 cells were CD45RO-negative and positively selected for CCR7, with terminally differentiated effector memory CD45RA+ cells excluded. The specimen sequenced was naive CD8+ T cells sorted from blood. This sequence was found in a man between 18 and 35 years old in good health. The rearrangement uses TRBV28 and TRBJ2-4; D gene ambiguous. The chain's CDR3 is CASSSRRTLQNIQYF. The CDR3 DNA reads TGTGCCAGCAGTTCACGGCGGACCCTACAAAACATTCAGTACTTC.